Listed here are 15 T cell receptor beta chains from one sample, sequenced in a study of T cell repertoires in cytomegalovirus infection. TCRdb itself ran the reads through MiXCR, one entry per CDR3 protein. The sample yields about 830,000 distinct CDR3 sequences, about 33% seen once. These TCRs' antigens remain unknown. The sample here was cultured CD8+ T cells from PBMCs, taken from culture after CMV antigen stimulation. These receptors all stem from a human donor in good health (CMV status not recorded). Some clones in this sample may be carry-over from other donors' samples.

The CDR3 DNA is TGTGCCAGCTCACCCGGGCAGGGGGGAGGCATTGAAGCTTTCTTT. Protein product: CASSPGQGGGIEAFF. V and J are TRBV18 and TRBJ1-1; TRBD1 matches at 7 bases. Germline V CDR1 and CDR2: KGHSH, LQKENI. The CDR3 spans 15 residues. Germline trimming cut 3 bases from V and 7 bases from J; bases unmatched to any gene: 11.

The chain recombines TRBV5-1 with TRBJ2-1; 8 bases fit TRBD1. After removal of 4 bases from V and 12 bases from J, the junction contained 3 bases not matched to a gene. From germline, CDR1 is SGHRS and CDR2 YFSETQ. The CDR3 loop spans 11 amino acids. In nucleotides, the CDR3 is TGCGCCAGCAGCGGACAGGGAAGGCAGTTCTTC. This gives the protein CASSGQGRQFF. The whole variable domain, remainder taken from reference TRBV5-1 and TRBJ2-1, is KAGVTQTPRYLIKTRGQQVTLSCSPISGHRSVSWYQQTPGQGLQFLFEYFSETQRNKGNFPGRFSGRQFSNSRSEMNVSTLELGDSALYLCASSGQGRQFFGPGTRLTVL.

This clonotype was seen more than once but under ten times. The chain joins TRBV7-9 to TRBJ2-5, with TRBD2 matching 7 bases. There are 14 residues in the CDR3. Germline lookup yields CDR1 SEHNR and CDR2 FQNEAQ (reference sequence). The junction had 7 bases not matched to a gene; V was cut back by 5 bases and J by 4 bases. Written as DNA, the CDR3 is TGTGCCAGCAGCGGAAGGGACTACCCAGAGACCCAGTACTTC. It codes for CASSGRDYPETQYF.

This chain connects TRBV10-3 to TRBJ2-1, with TRBD1 identical over 8 bases. CDR3 length: 13 residues. CDR1 and CDR2 (germline): ENHRY, SYGVKD. Losses at the gene ends were 8 bases for V and 5 bases for J; bases not matched to a gene: 5. Here the CDR3 DNA reads TGTGCCATCTATCACAGGGGGGACAATGAGCAGTTCTTC. Translation: CAIYHRGDNEQFF.

This clonotype was observed a few times. The chain combines TRBV6-1 with TRBJ2-2; the D is unclear. Trimming left V 2 bases short and J 1 base short, with 8 bases between. CDR3 length: 15 amino acids. Per germline, CDR1 MNHNS and CDR2 SASEGT. The CDR3 loop reads CASSEFRKNTGELFF. In DNA, the CDR3 is TGTGCCAGCAGTGAATTTCGCAAGAACACCGGGGAGCTGTTTTTT.

The chain couples TRBV12-3 or TRBV12-4 to TRBJ1-2; TRBD1 might be the D (5 bases). This CDR3 has 15 amino acids. V dropped 6 bases and J dropped 1 base, with 15 bases sitting between them. CDR3 sequence reads: CASRSDKTINYGYTF. CDR3 DNA: TGTGCCAGCAGATCGGACAAGACCATTAACTATGGCTACACCTTC.

This clonotype was seen more than once but under ten times. The genes are TRBV12-3 or TRBV12-4 and TRBJ1-2; 8 positions match TRBD1. The J segment lost 6 bases and the V segment lost 5 bases, leaving 5 bases of the junction unmatched. CDR3 length: 13 amino acids. The CDR3 DNA reads as TGTGCCAGCAGTCACAGGGGGTTGGATGGCTACACCTTC. This encodes CASSHRGLDGYTF.

The rearrangement uses TRBV29-1 and TRBJ1-1, with D perhaps TRBD1 (6 bases). The V end lost 8 bases, the J end lost 0 bases, and 13 bases lay between the germline ends. Germline V CDR1 and CDR2: SQVTM, ANQGSEA. The CDR3 is 13 amino acids. The CDR3 region has the DNA TGCAGCTTCATGAGGGGGATGAACACTGAAGCTTTCTTT. Translated, it gives CSFMRGMNTEAFF.

The table lists this clonotype with a few counts. The chain employs TRBV7-6 and TRBJ1-3, with D possibly TRBD1 on 5 matching bases. Germline V gene lookup returns CDR1 SGHVS and CDR2 FNYEAQ. CDR3 size: 16 residues. Trimming left V 1 base short and J 0 bases short, with 10 bases between. The CDR3 DNA reads TGTGCCAGCAGCTTAGAGGAGGGGAGCTCTGGAAACACCATATATTTT. Translated, it gives CASSLEEGSSGNTIYF. Filled out from reference TRBV7-6 and TRBJ1-3, the complete variable domain reads GAGVSQSPRYKVTKRGQDVALRCDPISGHVSLYWYRQALGQGPEFLTYFNYEAQQDKSGLPNDRFSAERPEGSISTLTIQRTEQRDSAMYRCASSLEEGSSGNTIYFGEGSWLTVV.

J is TRBJ2-6 and V is TRBV15; no clear D gene. The germline V and J ends were trimmed by 5 bases and 0 bases, with 8 bases remaining between them. CDR1 and CDR2 (germline): LNHNV, YYDKDF (reference sequence). This CDR3 comprises 15 residues. CDR3: CATSPRPSGANVLTF. The CDR3 bases are TGTGCCACCAGCCCACGCCCCTCTGGGGCCAACGTCCTGACTTTC.

V and J are TRBV12-3 or TRBV12-4 and TRBJ1-1; no reliable D call. Between the trimmed V and J ends, which lost 7 bases and 5 bases, there was a span of 14 bases. The CDR3 is 13 residues long. The CDR3 region is CASITGPGTEAFF. The CDR3 DNA is TGTGCCAGCATTACCGGCCCGGGGACTGAAGCTTTCTTT.

The chain recombines TRBV20-1 with TRBJ2-5; 12 bases are a match to TRBD2. The CDR3 is 17 residues long. CDR1 is DFQATT and CDR2 is SNEGSKA in the germline V gene (reference sequence). With V trimmed by 3 bases and J by 4 bases, 12 bases remained unmatched. The CDR3 DNA sequence: TGCAGTGCTAGGACTAGCGGGGGTTTCGCCTACAGAGAGACCCAGTACTTC. Translating gives CSARTSGGFAYRETQYF.

The chain links TRBV15 to TRBJ2-1; 9 bases match TRBD2. Germline V lookup: CDR1 LNHNV, CDR2 YYDKDF (reference sequence). There are 14 residues in the CDR3. The CDR3 nucleotides read TGTGCTCTGCAGAGCGGGGGGAGCTACAATGAGCAGTTCTTC. It encodes CALQSGGSYNEQFF.

The gene calls are TRBV6-8 and TRBJ1-5, with D perhaps matching TRBD1 (5 bases). Trimming removed 5 bases at V and 9 bases at J, with 11 bases between. The CDR3 is 12 residues long. Germline V gene data show CDR1 as MNHGY and CDR2 as SAAAGT. CDR3 loop: CASSAGIWPQHF. The CDR3 coding sequence is TGTGCCAGCAGTGCAGGGATTTGGCCCCAGCATTTT.

The gene calls are TRBV20-1 and TRBJ2-2; 8 bases align to TRBD2. CDR3 length: 15 residues. J was trimmed by 5 bases and V by 2 bases; bases with no gene match: 7. Germline CDR1 and CDR2: DFQATT and SNEGSKA (reference sequence). CDR3 bases: TGCAGTGCTAGAACGGGGGGGGAAGATACCGGGGAGCTGTTTTTT. Translation gives CSARTGGEDTGELFF.